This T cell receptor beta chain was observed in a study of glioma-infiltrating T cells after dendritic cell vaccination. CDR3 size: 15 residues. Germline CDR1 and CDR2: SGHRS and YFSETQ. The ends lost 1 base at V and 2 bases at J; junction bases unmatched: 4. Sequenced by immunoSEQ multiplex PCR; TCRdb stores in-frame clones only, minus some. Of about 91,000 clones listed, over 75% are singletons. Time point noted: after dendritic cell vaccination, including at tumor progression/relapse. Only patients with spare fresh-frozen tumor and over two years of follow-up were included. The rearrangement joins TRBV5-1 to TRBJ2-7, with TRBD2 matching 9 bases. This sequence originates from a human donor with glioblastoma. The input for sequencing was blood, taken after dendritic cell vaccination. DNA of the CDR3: TGCGCCAGCAGCTTGTTGCCTAGCGGGACCTACGAGCAGTACGTC. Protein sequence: CASSLLPSGTYEQYV.